This T cell receptor beta chain comes out of a study of control samples from healthy donors and cancer patients. With V trimmed by 6 bases and J by 3 bases, 2 bases remained unmatched. The CDR3 loop spans 13 amino acids. Looked up from germline, CDR1 is LNHDA and CDR2 is SQIVND (reference sequence). Profiled with immunoSEQ multiplex PCR; TCRdb holds only in-frame clones, not every one. Seen here are about 51,000 clones, around 80% observed once, and the top ten hold roughly 9.1%. The sample was blood. The rearrangement joins TRBV19 to TRBJ2-5; 9 bases line up with TRBD1. This TCR derives from a man in his sixties or seventies in good health. CDR3 DNA sequence: TGTGCCAGTAGGGGACAGGGCAAAGAGACCCAGTACTTC. This encodes CASRGQGKETQYF.